This is a list of T cell receptor beta chains from one sample in a study of T cell repertoires in cytomegalovirus infection. Each CDR3 protein is one row after TCRdb ran MiXCR on the reads. The table records 350,000 to 500,000 distinct CDR3 sequences, approximately 32% of them present only once. Sequenced input: PBMCs. The receptors originated from a human donor in good health (CMV status not recorded). Some clones in this sample may be carry-over from other donors' samples. The CDR3 runs from the conserved cysteine through the conserved F or W. The order of the fields is J gene, D gene, clone size, V gene, CDR3 DNA, CDR3 protein. The D gene is left open where the match is weak. The size of a clone is reported for some rows only, either as once, few or many, or as a class for expanded clones.

j_gene: TRBJ2-2
d_gene: NA
abundance: NA
v_gene: TRBV27
CDR3nt: TGTGCCAGTCAAAAGGGGAGCACTAACACCGGGGAGCTGTTTTTT
CDR3aa: CASQKGSTNTGELFF

j_gene: TRBJ2-1
d_gene: TRBD2
abundance: NA
v_gene: TRBV29-1
CDR3nt: TGCAGCGTTGTCGGAGGGCGGGGGAGCTCCTACAATGAGCAGTTCTTC
CDR3aa: CSVVGGRGSSYNEQFF

j_gene: TRBJ2-3
d_gene: NA
abundance: many
v_gene: TRBV7-6
CDR3nt: TGTGCCAGCAGCTTAGGGACAAGCACAGATACGCAGTATTTT
CDR3aa: CASSLGTSTDTQYF

j_gene: TRBJ2-3
d_gene: TRBD2
abundance: many
v_gene: TRBV7-2
CDR3nt: TGTGCCAGCAGCTTAGAGGCGGGGGGGCCAGATACGCAGTATTTT
CDR3aa: CASSLEAGGPDTQYF

j_gene: TRBJ2-7
d_gene: NA
abundance: few
v_gene: TRBV19
CDR3nt: TGTGCCAGTAGTTTGGGACCTAGCTCGGGCGAGCAGTACTTC
CDR3aa: CASSLGPSSGEQYF

j_gene: TRBJ2-5
d_gene: NA
abundance: NA
v_gene: TRBV5-4
CDR3nt: TGTGCCAGCAGCCCGGACAACCAAGAGACCCAGTACTTC
CDR3aa: CASSPDNQETQYF

j_gene: TRBJ1-2
d_gene: NA
abundance: many
v_gene: TRBV12-3/TRBV12-4
CDR3nt: TGTGCCAGCAGCGCCGTGGAGGCCCACTATGGCTACACCTTC
CDR3aa: CASSAVEAHYGYTF

j_gene: TRBJ2-3
d_gene: TRBD2
abundance: NA
v_gene: TRBV2
CDR3nt: TGTGCCAGCAGTGAGTTTGTCGGGACTAGGAGCACAGATACGCAGTATTTT
CDR3aa: CASSEFVGTRSTDTQYF

j_gene: TRBJ2-7
d_gene: TRBD1
abundance: NA
v_gene: TRBV7-8
CDR3nt: TGTGCCAGCAGCGCACAAACAGGGGGCGTCTCACGTCAGCAGTACTTC
CDR3aa: CASSAQTGGVSRQQYF

j_gene: TRBJ1-4
d_gene: TRBD1
abundance: many
v_gene: TRBV7-8
CDR3nt: TGTGCCAGCAGCTCGCCCAGGGGGTCTAGGGGGGCAACTAATGAAAAACTGTTTTTT
CDR3aa: CASSSPRGSRGATNEKLFF

j_gene: TRBJ1-1
d_gene: TRBD1
abundance: NA
v_gene: TRBV7-9
CDR3nt: TGTGCCAGCAGACGACAGGGCCAATCTTTCTTT
CDR3aa: CASRRQGQSFF

j_gene: TRBJ1-1
d_gene: NA
abundance: NA
v_gene: TRBV5-6
CDR3nt: TGTGCCAGCACCGTCCGACATGAGGGGCTCGGAACTGAAGCTTTCTTT
CDR3aa: CASTVRHEGLGTEAFF

j_gene: TRBJ2-3
d_gene: NA
abundance: few
v_gene: TRBV14
CDR3nt: TGTGCCAGCAGCCATCAACACGAGGGCGGCACAGATACGCAGTATTTT
CDR3aa: CASSHQHEGGTDTQYF

j_gene: TRBJ2-1
d_gene: TRBD1
abundance: NA
v_gene: TRBV4-3
CDR3nt: TGCGCCAGCAGCCAAATGACAGGGGACTACAATGAGCAGTTCTTC
CDR3aa: CASSQMTGDYNEQFF

j_gene: TRBJ2-7
d_gene: TRBD1
abundance: NA
v_gene: TRBV20-1
CDR3nt: TGCAGTGCTAGAACGGGACAGGGCATCTACGAGCAGTACTTC
CDR3aa: CSARTGQGIYEQYF

j_gene: TRBJ1-5
d_gene: TRBD1
abundance: NA
v_gene: TRBV7-2
CDR3nt: TGTGCCAGCAGCTTAACACAGGGGAGTAGTCAGCCCCAGCATTTT
CDR3aa: CASSLTQGSSQPQHF

j_gene: TRBJ2-1
d_gene: NA
abundance: once
v_gene: TRBV27
CDR3nt: TGTGCCAGCCAACGCCTTGGGGGTCCTAGCTCCTACAATGAGCAGTTCTTC
CDR3aa: CASQRLGGPSSYNEQFF

j_gene: TRBJ1-5
d_gene: NA
abundance: NA
v_gene: TRBV4-2
CDR3nt: TGTGCCAGCAGCCAGACCGCAAGTAGCAATCAGCCCCAGCATTTT
CDR3aa: CASSQTASSNQPQHF

j_gene: TRBJ2-1
d_gene: TRBD1
abundance: NA
v_gene: TRBV11-2
CDR3nt: TGTGCCAGCAGCTCTAGGACAGGTGGTACGAATGAGCAGTTCTTC
CDR3aa: CASSSRTGGTNEQFF

j_gene: TRBJ2-5
d_gene: NA
abundance: NA
v_gene: TRBV5-1
CDR3nt: TGCGCCAGCAGCTCTACGGCGGGGGCCAAAGAGACCCAGTACTTC
CDR3aa: CASSSTAGAKETQYF

j_gene: TRBJ2-1
d_gene: NA
abundance: NA
v_gene: TRBV11-3
CDR3nt: TGTGCCAGCAGCAACGGGCGGGGATCGTACAATGAGCAGTTCTTC
CDR3aa: CASSNGRGSYNEQFF

j_gene: TRBJ1-5
d_gene: TRBD1
abundance: once
v_gene: TRBV19
CDR3nt: TGTGCCAGTAGAACCCCGGGACAGCAAAATCAGCCCCAGCATTTT
CDR3aa: CASRTPGQQNQPQHF

j_gene: TRBJ2-1
d_gene: NA
abundance: NA
v_gene: TRBV7-3
CDR3nt: TGTGCCAGCAGCTTAACGTACCACAGGGGGGGCTCCTACAATGAGCATTTCTTC
CDR3aa: CASSLTYHRGGSYNEHFF

j_gene: TRBJ2-5
d_gene: NA
abundance: NA
v_gene: TRBV11-2
CDR3nt: TGTGCCAGAAGCGCTCCGGGGAAAGAGACCCAGTACTTC
CDR3aa: CARSAPGKETQYF